The clone carrying this T cell receptor beta chain came up once. Its antigen is still unknown. The source of the sample is a study of cytomegalovirus exposure and HLA in healthy donors. Study-level results: Productive rates of about 90% or about 30% were seen for most TCR beta V segments in an earlier analysis.

CDR3 length: 14 amino acids. J lost 7 bases, V lost 8 bases, and 9 bases had no gene match. The germline V gene has CDR1 MRHNA and CDR2 SNTAGT. 60 Vbeta and 13 Jbeta primers were used in PCR. Original data processing: Unique TCR beta chains numbered about 72 million in a later analysis, with around 11 million shared. Generated by immunoSEQ multiplex PCR, the TCRdb table keeps only in-frame clones and is missing some. V and J calls and clone size are copied from that table; D and trimming were computed from the DNA. The data show fewer than 250,000 clones, around 90% seen once. Although they were nominally healthy when sampled, donors likely had unrecorded immune exposures.

The rearrangement uses TRBV6-4 and TRBJ1-5; TRBD1 agrees at 9 bases. The sequenced sample consisted of PBMCs. This clonotype was sampled from a boy between 2 and 10 years old in good health and CMV-seronegative. CDR3 amino acids: CASGGGQGEQPQHF. As DNA, the CDR3 is TGTGCCAGCGGGGGGGGACAGGGAGAACAGCCCCAGCATTTT.